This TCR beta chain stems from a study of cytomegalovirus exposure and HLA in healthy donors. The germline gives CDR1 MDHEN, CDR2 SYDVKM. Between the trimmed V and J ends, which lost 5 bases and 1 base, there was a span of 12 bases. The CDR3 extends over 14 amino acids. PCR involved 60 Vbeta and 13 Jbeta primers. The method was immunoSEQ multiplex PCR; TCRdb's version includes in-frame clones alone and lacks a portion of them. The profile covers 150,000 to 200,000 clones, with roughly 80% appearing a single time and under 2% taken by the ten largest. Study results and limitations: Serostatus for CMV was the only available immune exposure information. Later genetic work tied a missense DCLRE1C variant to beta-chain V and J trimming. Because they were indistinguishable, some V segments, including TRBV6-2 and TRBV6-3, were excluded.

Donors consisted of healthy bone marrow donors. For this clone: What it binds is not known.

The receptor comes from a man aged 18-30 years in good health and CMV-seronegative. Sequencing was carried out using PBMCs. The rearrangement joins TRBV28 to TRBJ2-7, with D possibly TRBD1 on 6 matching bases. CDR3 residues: CASSSKTGSYEQYF. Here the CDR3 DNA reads TGTGCCAGCAGTAGTAAGACAGGTTCCTACGAGCAGTACTTC.